The rows below give T cell receptor beta chains drawn from one sample of a study of shared clonotypes between healthy human individuals. This table comes from immunoSEQ multiplex PCR, and its TCRdb copy is limited to in-frame clones, with some not included. The profile shows hundreds of thousands of clones, about 91% of them singletons. Sequencing used naive CD8+ T cells sorted from blood. These receptor sequences come from a young man in good health. The CDR3 runs from the conserved cysteine through the conserved F or W. A D gene is named only where the DNA matches it firmly. Clone size is shown for a subset of rows, as once, few, many or a class of expanded clone.

v_gene: TRBV10-1; d_gene: TRBD2; abundance: NA; j_gene: TRBJ2-3; CDR3nt: TGCGCCAGCAGTGGGGCTAGCGGGAGTTTAACAGATACGCAGTATTTT; CDR3aa: CASSGASGSLTDTQYF
v_gene: TRBV7-2; d_gene: NA; abundance: NA; j_gene: TRBJ2-7; CDR3nt: TGTGCCAGCAGCTTAGTTCGCGGGGAGTACGAGCAGTACTTC; CDR3aa: CASSLVRGEYEQYF
v_gene: TRBV15; d_gene: TRBD2; abundance: NA; j_gene: TRBJ2-1; CDR3nt: TGTGCCACCGGTACCTGGAAGCGGGAGGGCCACTATGAGCAGTTCTTC; CDR3aa: CATGTWKREGHYEQFF
v_gene: TRBV10-3; d_gene: NA; abundance: NA; j_gene: TRBJ2-1; CDR3nt: TGTGCCATCGTCAGGGGTAATGAGCAGTTCTTC; CDR3aa: CAIVRGNEQFF
v_gene: TRBV2; d_gene: NA; abundance: NA; j_gene: TRBJ2-3; CDR3nt: TGTGCCAGCAGTGGGAGCACCGTAGGTGGGTTAGATACGCAGTATTTT; CDR3aa: CASSGSTVGGLDTQYF
v_gene: TRBV27; d_gene: NA; abundance: NA; j_gene: TRBJ2-6; CDR3nt: TGTGCCAGCACCTCGGATCCAACCTCCGGGGCCAACGTCCTGACTTTC; CDR3aa: CASTSDPTSGANVLTF
v_gene: TRBV7-9; d_gene: NA; abundance: NA; j_gene: TRBJ1-5; CDR3nt: TGTGCCAGCAGCTCCGAGGGGAGCAATCAGCCCCAGCATTTT; CDR3aa: CASSSEGSNQPQHF
v_gene: TRBV7-6; d_gene: TRBD1; abundance: NA; j_gene: TRBJ2-7; CDR3nt: TGTGCCAGCAGCTTAGGGCCGGGACAGGGGGGTTTTGCGTCCTACGAGCAGTACTTC; CDR3aa: CASSLGPGQGGFASYEQYF
v_gene: TRBV19; d_gene: TRBD2; abundance: NA; j_gene: TRBJ2-5; CDR3nt: TGTGCCAGTAGTATAGCGGGAGGGCCGCGGGAGACCCAGTACTTC; CDR3aa: CASSIAGGPRETQYF
v_gene: TRBV29-1; d_gene: NA; abundance: NA; j_gene: TRBJ2-7; CDR3nt: TGCAGCGTTGGGTCTACTAGAGGCCTCTACGAGCAGTACTTC; CDR3aa: CSVGSTRGLYEQYF
v_gene: TRBV6-5; d_gene: NA; abundance: once; j_gene: TRBJ2-5; CDR3nt: TGTGCCAGCAGTCCTCTGGGGGGCCAAGAGACCCAGTACTTC; CDR3aa: CASSPLGGQETQYF
v_gene: TRBV27; d_gene: NA; abundance: NA; j_gene: TRBJ1-1; CDR3nt: TGTGCCAGCAGTTTACTCGGTGCTAGGGGTCCGAACACTGAAGCTTTCTTT; CDR3aa: CASSLLGARGPNTEAFF
v_gene: TRBV28; d_gene: TRBD2; abundance: once; j_gene: TRBJ2-7; CDR3nt: TGTGCCAGCAGTTTTAAGCCGCCACTCCCCCGGACCATAGCGGGAGCTAAGTACTTC; CDR3aa: CASSFKPPLPRTIAGAKYF
v_gene: TRBV13; d_gene: NA; abundance: NA; j_gene: TRBJ1-1; CDR3nt: TGTGCCAGCAGCTTAAATACAGGGAACACTGAAGCTTTCTTT; CDR3aa: CASSLNTGNTEAFF
v_gene: TRBV10-1; d_gene: NA; abundance: NA; j_gene: TRBJ1-2; CDR3nt: TGCGCCAGCGCTCCGTGGGACAACACTAACTATGGCTACACCTTC; CDR3aa: CASAPWDNTNYGYTF
v_gene: TRBV9; d_gene: NA; abundance: NA; j_gene: TRBJ2-5; CDR3nt: TGTGCCAGCAACTACCGAGGGTTTTTGGAGACCCAGTACTTC; CDR3aa: CASNYRGFLETQYF
v_gene: TRBV27; d_gene: TRBD1; abundance: NA; j_gene: TRBJ1-1; CDR3nt: TGTGCCAGCAGTCAAAGGACAGGGGAAGCTTTCTTT; CDR3aa: CASSQRTGEAFF
v_gene: TRBV7-6; d_gene: NA; abundance: NA; j_gene: TRBJ2-3; CDR3nt: TGTGCCAGCAGAGGAGGGGTGGGGAGCCTAAGAGATACGCAGTATTTT; CDR3aa: CASRGGVGSLRDTQYF
v_gene: TRBV14; d_gene: TRBD1; abundance: NA; j_gene: TRBJ2-7; CDR3nt: TGTGCCAGCAGCCTAAGGGGACAGGGGGCGGAATTGTACGAGCAGTACTTC; CDR3aa: CASSLRGQGAELYEQYF
v_gene: TRBV27; d_gene: TRBD2; abundance: NA; j_gene: TRBJ2-7; CDR3nt: TGTGCCAGCAAGGGACTAGCGGACTACGAGCAGTACTTC; CDR3aa: CASKGLADYEQYF
v_gene: TRBV7-2; d_gene: TRBD2; abundance: NA; j_gene: TRBJ2-1; CDR3nt: TGTGCCAGCAGCTATCCGGGACTAGGTAATGAGCAGTTCTTC; CDR3aa: CASSYPGLGNEQFF
v_gene: TRBV4-3; d_gene: TRBD1; abundance: once; j_gene: TRBJ1-4; CDR3nt: TGCGCCAGCAGCCAAGGACCACAGGGGGCTTCGACTAATGAAAAACTGTTTTTT; CDR3aa: CASSQGPQGASTNEKLFF
v_gene: TRBV5-1; d_gene: TRBD2; abundance: once; j_gene: TRBJ2-2; CDR3nt: TGCGCCAGCAGCTTGGCCCTAGCGGGAGAAGACACCGGGGAGCTGTTTTTT; CDR3aa: CASSLALAGEDTGELFF
v_gene: TRBV6-1; d_gene: TRBD2; abundance: NA; j_gene: TRBJ2-7; CDR3nt: TGTGCCAGCAGTGAAAGTAGCGGGTTCTACGAGCAGTACTTC; CDR3aa: CASSESSGFYEQYF
v_gene: TRBV29-1; d_gene: TRBD2; abundance: NA; j_gene: TRBJ2-7; CDR3nt: TGCAGCGTCTATGACACCCGGACTAGCGGGAGGGCGTTGTACGAGCAGTACTTC; CDR3aa: CSVYDTRTSGRALYEQYF
v_gene: TRBV9; d_gene: TRBD1; abundance: NA; j_gene: TRBJ1-5; CDR3nt: TGTGCCAGCAACGAGGGGGCGAGCAATCAGCCCCAGCATTTT; CDR3aa: CASNEGASNQPQHF
v_gene: TRBV5-5; d_gene: NA; abundance: NA; j_gene: TRBJ2-5; CDR3nt: TGTGCCAGCAGCTTGGCCTGGCCTGGGGAGACCCAGTACTTC; CDR3aa: CASSLAWPGETQYF
v_gene: TRBV9; d_gene: NA; abundance: NA; j_gene: TRBJ2-5; CDR3nt: TGTGCCAGCAGCGAGGACACTTCCCAAGAGACCCAGTACTTC; CDR3aa: CASSEDTSQETQYF
v_gene: TRBV4-1; d_gene: TRBD2; abundance: NA; j_gene: TRBJ2-7; CDR3nt: TGCGCCAGCAGCCCGGGAGGGGGAGTCCACGAGCAGTACTTC; CDR3aa: CASSPGGGVHEQYF
v_gene: TRBV11-3; d_gene: NA; abundance: NA; j_gene: TRBJ2-1; CDR3nt: TGTGCCAGCAGCTTAGCGGAAGCGCACCGCTCCTACAATGAGCAGTTCTTC; CDR3aa: CASSLAEAHRSYNEQFF
v_gene: TRBV19; d_gene: TRBD1; abundance: once; j_gene: TRBJ2-1; CDR3nt: TGTGCCAGTAGTATAGCCCTAGGGACAGGCTCCTACAATGAGCAGTTCTTC; CDR3aa: CASSIALGTGSYNEQFF
v_gene: TRBV4-1; d_gene: NA; abundance: NA; j_gene: TRBJ2-6; CDR3nt: TGCGCCAGCAGCCAAGAGCAGGGGTTTGGGGCCAACGTCCTGACTTTC; CDR3aa: CASSQEQGFGANVLTF
v_gene: TRBV13; d_gene: TRBD2; abundance: NA; j_gene: TRBJ2-7; CDR3nt: TGTGCCAGCAGCTTAGAAACTAGCGGGAGGGCCTACGAGCAGTACTTC; CDR3aa: CASSLETSGRAYEQYF
v_gene: TRBV5-1; d_gene: NA; abundance: NA; j_gene: TRBJ2-2; CDR3nt: TGCGCCAGCAGCTTGGATTCGGGAGACCCACGAGAAATGTTTTTT; CDR3aa: CASSLDSGDPREMFF
v_gene: TRBV23-1; d_gene: TRBD2; abundance: NA; j_gene: TRBJ2-1; CDR3nt: TGCGCCAGCAGCCCACATAGCGGGAGGGTGACCTACAATGAGCAGTTCTTC; CDR3aa: CASSPHSGRVTYNEQFF
v_gene: TRBV7-9; d_gene: NA; abundance: once; j_gene: TRBJ2-7; CDR3nt: TGTGCCAGCAGCCACGGACAGTACCCTTACGAGCAGTACTTC; CDR3aa: CASSHGQYPYEQYF
v_gene: TRBV11-2; d_gene: TRBD2; abundance: NA; j_gene: TRBJ2-5; CDR3nt: TGTGCCAGCAGCTTAGAATCGGGACTAGATACAGAGACCCAGTACTTC; CDR3aa: CASSLESGLDTETQYF
v_gene: TRBV11-2; d_gene: TRBD2; abundance: NA; j_gene: TRBJ2-3; CDR3nt: TGTGCCAGCAGCTTTCAACTAGCGGACACAGATACGCAGTATTTT; CDR3aa: CASSFQLADTDTQYF
v_gene: TRBV6-5; d_gene: NA; abundance: NA; j_gene: TRBJ1-1; CDR3nt: TGTGCCAGCAGTTACGATGAAGAGAACAGAATAGCTTTCTTT; CDR3aa: CASSYDEENRIAFF
v_gene: TRBV29-1; d_gene: NA; abundance: NA; j_gene: TRBJ2-7; CDR3nt: TGCAGCGTGCGAAAAACCCAGGGTTACGAGCAGTACTTC; CDR3aa: CSVRKTQGYEQYF
v_gene: TRBV27; d_gene: NA; abundance: NA; j_gene: TRBJ2-1; CDR3nt: TGTGCCAGCAGTTTACCCGGGGGCAATGAGCAGTTCTTC; CDR3aa: CASSLPGGNEQFF
v_gene: TRBV13; d_gene: TRBD2; abundance: NA; j_gene: TRBJ2-1; CDR3nt: TGTGCCAGCAGCTTAGGGGCTAGCGGGTACTACAATGAGCAGTTCTTC; CDR3aa: CASSLGASGYYNEQFF
v_gene: TRBV4-2; d_gene: TRBD1; abundance: NA; j_gene: TRBJ2-7; CDR3nt: TGTGCCAGCAGCCAAGATTTAGCCCAGGGGGCGCGGGATTACGAGCAGTACTTC; CDR3aa: CASSQDLAQGARDYEQYF
v_gene: TRBV15; d_gene: TRBD1; abundance: NA; j_gene: TRBJ2-7; CDR3nt: TGTGCCACCAGCAGGGACAGGGGACACGAGCAGTACTTC; CDR3aa: CATSRDRGHEQYF
v_gene: TRBV2; d_gene: NA; abundance: NA; j_gene: TRBJ2-3; CDR3nt: TGTGCCAGCAGCAAAGTTAGCGAGTCCACCTATACGCAGTATTTT; CDR3aa: CASSKVSESTYTQYF